Detailed here is one T cell receptor beta chain. The sample is drawn from a study of blood T cell repertoires in COVID-19. Study as a whole: The United States, Italy and Spain supplied acute and convalescent COVID-19 samples. Sample material is recorded as cDNA or gDNA derived from T cells, B-cell-depleted T cells, or PBMCs.

Study processing details: Counts of nucleated cells, estimated from reference gene primer amplification, were obtained. The table came from immunoSEQ multiplex PCR; TCRdb's copy has only in-frame clones and leaves some out. V, J and clone size are those of that table, while D and trimming were read from the DNA. In the table there are approximately 260,000 clones, around 83% of which are singletons. There are 13 residues in the CDR3. Losses at the gene ends were 5 bases for V and 7 bases for J; bases not matched to a gene: 6. Germline V gene sequence: CDR1 SGHRS, CDR2 YFSETQ. The gene calls are TRBV5-1 and TRBJ1-1; 9 bases are shared with TRBD1. The receptor was derived from a woman of 80 years or more with acute or convalescent COVID-19. The specimen sequenced was peripheral blood. Here the CDR3 DNA reads TGCGCCAGCAGTCGACAGGGGGAGAGTGAAGCTTTCTTT. Translation: CASSRQGESEAFF.